This T cell receptor beta chain was identified in a study of T cell repertoires in cytomegalovirus infection. Study-level background: Public TCR beta signature analysis indicated the presence of both CMV infection and matching HLA type. Findings and caveats of the study: Dominant in the ex vivo response were TCR beta clonotypes restricted by HLA-C and specific for CMV.

This clonotype has ten or more counts. What it binds is unknown. Each CDR3 protein is one row after TCRdb ran MiXCR on the reads. The sample has 110,000 to 150,000 distinct CDR3 sequences; about 31% are singletons. The CDR3 is 13 amino acids. Between the trimmed V and J ends, which lost 6 bases and 7 bases, there was a span of 15 bases. The clonotype originates from a human donor in good health (CMV status not recorded). Some clones in this sample may be carry-over from other donors' samples. The genes are TRBV12-3 or TRBV12-4 and TRBJ2-5; unclear D gene. The sequencing used CD8+ T cells from cultured PBMCs, collected from culture after CMV antigen stimulation. The CDR3 is CASRSPADGTQYF. The CDR3 nucleotides are TGTGCCAGCAGGTCCCCGGCGGATGGGACCCAGTACTTC.